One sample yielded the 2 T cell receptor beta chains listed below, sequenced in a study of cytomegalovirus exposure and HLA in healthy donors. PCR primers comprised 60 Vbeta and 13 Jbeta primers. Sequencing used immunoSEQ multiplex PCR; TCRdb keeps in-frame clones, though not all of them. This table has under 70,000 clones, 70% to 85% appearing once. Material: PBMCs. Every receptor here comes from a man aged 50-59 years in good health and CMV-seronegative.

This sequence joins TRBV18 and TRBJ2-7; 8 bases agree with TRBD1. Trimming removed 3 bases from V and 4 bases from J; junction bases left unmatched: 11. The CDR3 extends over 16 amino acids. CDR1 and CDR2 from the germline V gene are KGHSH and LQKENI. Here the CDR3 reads CASSPQGAGTSYEQYF. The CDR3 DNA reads TGTGCCAGCTCACCGCAGGGGGCAGGGACCTCATACGAGCAGTACTTC.

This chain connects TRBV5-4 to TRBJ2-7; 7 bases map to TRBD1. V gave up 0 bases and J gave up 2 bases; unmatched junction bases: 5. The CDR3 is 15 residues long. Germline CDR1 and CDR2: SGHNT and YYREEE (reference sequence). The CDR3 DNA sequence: TGTGCCAGCAGCTTGGCCGGGACAGCTACCTACGAGCAGTACTTC. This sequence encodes CASSLAGTATYEQYF.